Below, 14 T cell receptor beta chains from the same sample are listed, as sequenced in a study of CD8+CD57+ T cells in acquired aplastic anemia. The authors sequenced patients whose flow cytometry had shown CD8+CD57+ cell expansion. The study profiled TCR beta VDJ and CDR3 using genomic DNA as template. MiXCR, applied by TCRdb to the reads, yields one record per CDR3 protein. The sample comprises roughly 150,000 distinct CDR3 sequences, more than 45% of which are singletons, and roughly 2.9% rests with the top ten. The source material was sorted CD4+, CD8+, or CD8+CD57+ T cells (not recorded which) from PBMCs. The receptors shown here come from a human donor with aplastic anemia.

Only a few counts were recorded for this clonotype. Here the CDR3 DNA reads TGCGCCAGCAGCTTGCGACTACAAGAGACCCAGTACTTC. This gives the protein CASSLRLQETQYF. The genes are TRBV5-1 and TRBJ2-5; possibly TRBD2 for D (5 bases). The germline V gene encodes CDR1 SGHRS and CDR2 YFSETQ. V lost 1 base and J 2 bases, leaving 6 bases between the germline ends. CDR3 length: 13 residues. Variable domain in full (rest from reference TRBV5-1 and TRBJ2-5): KAGVTQTPRYLIKTRGQQVTLSCSPISGHRSVSWYQQTPGQGLQFLFEYFSETQRNKGNFPGRFSGRQFSNSRSEMNVSTLELGDSALYLCASSLRLQETQYFGPGTRLLVL.

This rearrangement joins TRBV24-1 to TRBJ2-1; 12 nucleotides agree with TRBD2. The V and J ends lost 7 bases and 4 bases, in that order; junction bases with no gene match: 7. There are 16 residues in the CDR3. CDR1 and CDR2 (germline): KGHDR, SFDVKD. The CDR3 DNA sequence: TGTGCCACCAGGGGGCTAGCGGGGGGGATTTACAATGAGCAGTTCTTC. Translated: CATRGLAGGIYNEQFF.

The V gene is TRBV4-2, the J gene TRBJ2-7; perhaps D is TRBD1 or TRBD2 (6 bases each). CDR1 is LGHNA and CDR2 is YNFKEQ in the germline V gene. The CDR3 is 15 amino acids. V lost 4 bases and J 0 bases, leaving 13 bases between the germline ends. The CDR3 nucleotides read TGTGCCAGCAGCCCCGGGGGCTTGAACTCCTACGAGCAGTACTTC. It is translated as CASSPGGLNSYEQYF.

V is TRBV19 and J is TRBJ1-1; TRBD1 agrees at 11 bases. V shed 4 bases and J 5 bases; nucleotides not matched to a gene: 6. The CDR3 has 15 amino acids. Germline-derived CDR1 and CDR2 are LNHDA and SQIVND (reference sequence). CDR3: CASSRGTGGGTEAFF. The CDR3 DNA sequence: TGTGCCAGTAGTAGGGGGACAGGGGGAGGGACTGAAGCTTTCTTT.

This clonotype was recorded many times. The chain links TRBV27 to TRBJ2-1, with a possible D match to TRBD1 (6 bases). The V end was cut by 6 bases, the J end by 3 bases, with 12 bases between. CDR3 length: 14 amino acids. Germline-derived CDR1 and CDR2 are MNHEY and SMNVEV (reference sequence). As DNA, the CDR3 is TGTGCCAGCAGATACAGGGCCCTCTACAATGAGCAGTTCTTC. It is translated as CASRYRALYNEQFF.

CDR3 in amino acids: CASTLGYTEAFF. Here the CDR3 DNA reads TGTGCCAGCACCCTCGGTTACACTGAAGCTTTCTTT. The genes are TRBV7-9 and TRBJ1-1, with D unresolved. The length of the CDR3 is 12 residues. CDR1 and CDR2 (germline): SEHNR, FQNEAQ (reference sequence). V was shortened by 7 bases and J by 3 bases, with 9 bases between the two germline ends.

The chain is built from TRBV9 and TRBJ1-2; D is unresolved. V was shortened by 0 bases and J by 3 bases, with 6 bases between the two germline ends. The CDR3 is made up of 13 amino acids. CDR1 and CDR2 (germline): SGDLS, YYNGEE. Here the CDR3 reads CASSVELHYGYTF. Here the CDR3 DNA reads TGTGCCAGCAGCGTAGAGTTGCACTATGGCTACACCTTC.

This clonotype was detected many times. The rearrangement uses TRBV5-1 and TRBJ2-1; no clear D. Trimming left V 1 base short and J 0 bases short, with 8 bases between. This CDR3 has 15 residues. CDR1 is SGHRS and CDR2 is YFSETQ in the germline V gene. For the CDR3, the DNA is TGCGCCAGCAGCTTGTACCAAAGCTCCTACAATGAGCAGTTCTTC. It encodes CASSLYQSSYNEQFF.

This clonotype appeared many times. This rearrangement joins TRBV19 to TRBJ2-3; possible D gene TRBD1, 5 bases. CDR1 is LNHDA and CDR2 is SQIVND in the germline V gene (reference sequence). Trimming left V 5 bases short and J 0 bases short, with 12 bases between. The CDR3 extends over 15 amino acids. The CDR3 loop reads CASSLQGSSTDTQYF. The CDR3 DNA reads as TGTGCCAGTAGTCTGCAGGGATCTAGCACAGATACGCAGTATTTT.

This rearrangement joins TRBV7-9 to TRBJ2-7, with D possibly TRBD1 on 6 matching bases. Looked up from germline, CDR1 is SEHNR and CDR2 is FQNEAQ (reference sequence). This CDR3 region has 15 residues. The V end lost 5 bases, the J end lost 3 bases, and 17 bases lay between the germline ends. CDR3 DNA: TGTGCCAGCAGCCAGGGGTATGCAGAGGGCTACGAGCAGTACTTC. As protein: CASSQGYAEGYEQYF.

This clonotype was seen repeatedly, ten times or more. This sequence joins TRBV2 and TRBJ2-3, with 7 positions matching TRBD2. The germline CDR1 and CDR2 sequences are SNHLY and FYNNEI. The length of the CDR3 is 16 residues. The V segment lost 8 bases and the J segment 2 bases; nucleotides outside the gene matches: 13. This CDR3 reads CASRREGSLVTDTQYF. The CDR3, as DNA: TGTGCCAGCCGGAGGGAGGGGTCCCTCGTCACAGATACGCAGTATTTT.

The rearrangement joins TRBV29-1 to TRBJ1-4, with 10 bases lining up with TRBD1. J gave up 7 bases and V 5 bases, and 4 bases lay outside the gene matches. The CDR3 runs 13 residues. Germline assignment: CDR1 SQVTM and CDR2 ANQGSEA. The DNA for the CDR3 is TGCAGCGTTAGGACAGGGGGTAGTGAAAAACTGTTTTTT. Encoded protein: CSVRTGGSEKLFF.

V gene TRBV10-3 combines with J gene TRBJ1-3; 10 bases line up with TRBD1. There are 17 residues in the CDR3. Germline V gives CDR1 ENHRY, CDR2 SYGVKD. After removal of 10 bases from V and 1 base from J, the junction contained 13 bases not matched to a gene. The CDR3 here is CASRTIGQGVSGNTIYF. CDR3 nucleotides: TGTGCCAGCAGAACCATAGGACAGGGGGTTTCTGGAAACACCATATATTTT.

This chain uses TRBV10-3 with TRBJ2-7, with 9 bases matching TRBD1. V dropped 4 bases and J dropped 6; count of bases not matched to a gene: 4. Germline V gene sequence: CDR1 ENHRY, CDR2 SYGVKD. This CDR3 spans 13 amino acids. This CDR3 is CAISGDREGEQYF. Written as DNA, the CDR3 is TGTGCCATCAGTGGGGACAGGGAGGGCGAGCAGTACTTC.